Listed here are 21 T cell receptor beta chains from one sample, sequenced in a study of T-cell reconstitution after alpha-beta-depleted transplantation in children. Preparation of the TCRbeta library involved a method that used unique molecular identifiers. TCRdb reprocessed the PCR reads with MiXCR, giving one entry per CDR3 protein. This sample has about 980,000 distinct CDR3 sequences, with about 31% found just once. Here the sequenced sample was PBMCs, mostly from graft donor cells, taken 360 days after TCRalphabeta/CD19-depleted stem cell transplant. The receptors shown here come from a boy younger than two who had a stem cell transplant for SCID, so the T cells may come from the graft donor.

This rearrangement joins TRBV19 to TRBJ1-1; 7 nucleotides agree with TRBD1. CDR3 size: 14 residues. Trimming at V came to 4 bases and at J to 3 bases, leaving 5 bases not matched to a gene. Per germline, CDR1 LNHDA and CDR2 SQIVND (reference sequence). DNA for the CDR3: TGTGCCAGTAGTAGGCCCGACAGGGACACTGAAGCTTTCTTT. Amino acids: CASSRPDRDTEAFF. The full variable domain, completed using reference TRBV19 and TRBJ1-1, is DGGITQSPKYLFRKEGQNVTLSCEQNLNHDAMYWYRQDPGQGLRLIYYSQIVNDFQKGDIAEGYSVSREKKESFPLTVTSAQKNPTAFYLCASSRPDRDTEAFFGQGTRLTVV.

The V call is TRBV20-1, the J call TRBJ2-3; 8 positions agree with TRBD2. After removal of 0 bases from V and 2 bases from J, the junction contained 10 bases not matched to a gene. This CDR3 has 17 residues. The germline V gene has CDR1 DFQATT and CDR2 SNEGSKA (reference sequence). CDR3 DNA sequence: TGCAGTGCTAGAGATCTGGAAAGCGGGGGACACACAGATACGCAGTATTTT. Residues: CSARDLESGGHTDTQYF.

In its sample, this clonotype was seen a few times. The J gene is TRBJ1-1, the V gene TRBV6-1; tentative D call: TRBD1 (6 bases). The CDR3 runs 14 residues. Per germline, CDR1 MNHNS and CDR2 SASEGT. Trimming cost V 7 bases and J 5 bases, with 17 bases left between them. The CDR3 DNA sequence: TGTGCCAGCATCCTTAGGGGGAAAAGGACTGAAGCTTTCTTT. Residues: CASILRGKRTEAFF.

In its sample, this clonotype was seen a few times. This chain links TRBV6-1 with TRBJ2-7, with 8 positions matching TRBD2. Per germline, CDR1 MNHNS and CDR2 SASEGT. The CDR3 runs 14 residues. The junction had 8 bases not matched to a gene; V was cut back by 5 bases and J by 5 bases. CDR3 protein: CASSRGTSSNEQYF. CDR3 bases: TGTGCCAGCAGTCGAGGGACTAGTAGTAACGAGCAGTACTTC.

The chain has TRBV18 and TRBJ2-1; D is unresolved. Germline CDR1 is KGHSH and CDR2 is LQKENI. The CDR3 has 15 residues. Trimming took 3 bases from V and 6 from J, leaving 15 bases between them. The DNA for the CDR3 is TGTGCCAGCTCACCCCTCCCGTCTTTGCGCAATGAGCAGTTCTTC. Its translation: CASSPLPSLRNEQFF.

V is TRBV29-1 and J is TRBJ1-3, with TRBD1 identical over 7 bases. Losses at the gene ends were 1 base for V and 0 bases for J; bases not matched to a gene: 9. There are 17 residues in the CDR3. Germline-derived CDR1 and CDR2 are SQVTM and ANQGSEA. Written as DNA, the CDR3 is TGCAGCGTTGAAGTGGGCAGGGGGGTCAGCTCTGGAAACACCATATATTTT. Translation gives CSVEVGRGVSSGNTIYF.

This clonotype has only one observation. The CDR3 carries no conserved terminal phenylalanine or tryptophan, so it likely arises from a read error. The chain has TRBV7-2 and TRBJ2-7, with a weak D call TRBD1 (6 bases). This CDR3 is built from 14 residues. The ends were cut back, 5 bases at V and 2 bases at J, with 13 bases in the middle. Per germline, CDR1 SGHTA and CDR2 FQGNSA. The DNA of the CDR3 is TGTGCCAGCAGCACGGACAGTCTAACCTACGAGCAGTACCTC. It encodes CASSTDSLTYEQYL.

The rearrangement links TRBV5-1 to TRBJ2-5; D remains unclear. V was pared by 5 bases and J by 5 bases, with 16 bases between. This CDR3 is built from 14 residues. CDR1 is SGHRS and CDR2 is YFSETQ in the germline V gene. CDR3 nucleotides: TGCGCCAGCAGTAATGGGGTTGAGTGGGAGACCCAGTACTTC. Translated: CASSNGVEWETQYF.

This clonotype was counted many times. V usage is TRBV27 and J usage is TRBJ1-1; the D is unclear. Germline V lookup: CDR1 MNHEY, CDR2 SMNVEV (reference sequence). The CDR3 covers 19 residues. With 3 bases removed from V and 0 bases from J, the gap between germline ends came to 23 bases. The CDR3 loop is CASSLLGRGLGPLNTEAFF. The CDR3 coding sequence is TGTGCCAGCAGTTTGTTGGGAAGAGGACTCGGTCCCTTGAACACTGAAGCTTTCTTT.

The chain joins TRBV11-1 to TRBJ2-1, with 9 nucleotides matching TRBD1. The ends lost 1 base at V and 7 bases at J; junction bases unmatched: 5. This CDR3 is 15 amino acids long. Germline V gene sequence: CDR1 SGHAT, CDR2 FQDESV (reference sequence). CDR3 loop: CASSLEGTGHNEQFF. In DNA, the CDR3 is TGTGCCAGCAGCTTAGAAGGGACAGGGCATAATGAGCAGTTCTTC.

The rearrangement joins TRBV3-1 to TRBJ2-1; 8 bases align to TRBD2. The germline V gene encodes CDR1 LGHDT and CDR2 YNNKEL (reference sequence). This CDR3 is 17 amino acids long. V shed 1 base, J shed 5 bases, and the junction held 10 bases outside the gene matches. The CDR3 sequence: CASSQAGRGGYDNEQFF. For the CDR3, the DNA is TGTGCCAGCAGCCAAGCGGGTCGGGGGGGCTATGACAATGAGCAGTTCTTC.

The chain couples TRBV9 to TRBJ2-7; D is unclear. This CDR3 contains 12 residues. With 4 bases removed from V and 6 bases from J, the gap between germline ends came to 11 bases. Germline V lookup: CDR1 SGDLS, CDR2 YYNGEE. CDR3 protein: CASSLSPAEQYF. The CDR3 DNA reads as TGTGCCAGCAGCCTCTCTCCGGCCGAGCAGTACTTC.

This chain uses TRBV30 with TRBJ1-5, with a tentative D call TRBD1 (6 bases). The CDR3 has 15 amino acids. V was clipped by 3 bases and J by 0 bases, with 12 bases between them. Germline V gene data show CDR1 as GTSNPN and CDR2 as SVGIG (reference sequence). CDR3 amino acids: CAWRYGQNSNQPQHF. The CDR3 DNA reads as TGTGCCTGGAGATACGGACAGAATAGCAATCAGCCCCAGCATTTT. The full variable domain, in which reference TRBV30 and TRBJ1-5 provide the parts outside the CDR3, is SQTIHQWPATLVQPVGSPLSLECTVEGTSNPNLYWYRQAAGRGLQLLFYSVGIGQISSEVPQNLSASRPQDRQFILSSKKLLLSDSGFYLCAWRYGQNSNQPQHFGDGTRLSIL.

This sequence joins TRBV28 and TRBJ1-4; no clear D. The CDR3 spans 15 residues. The V gene lost 6 bases and the J gene lost 4 bases, with 15 bases spanning the gap. Germline V gives CDR1 MDHEN, CDR2 SYDVKM. This CDR3 reads CASSPNEAGNEKLFF. CDR3 sequence (DNA): TGTGCCAGCAGCCCGAACGAGGCGGGTAATGAAAAACTGTTTTTT.

This sequence joins TRBV19 and TRBJ2-6, with 7 positions matching TRBD1. J gave up 0 bases and V 3 bases, and 2 bases lay outside the gene matches. Germline V gene lookup returns CDR1 LNHDA and CDR2 SQIVND (reference sequence). The CDR3 is 16 residues long. CDR3 nucleotides: TGTGCCAGTAGTATCGACAGGGACTCTGGGGCCAACGTCCTGACTTTC. Residues: CASSIDRDSGANVLTF.

This clonotype has a handful of counts. The genes are TRBV20-1 and TRBJ1-2; the match to TRBD1 covers 7 bases. V was pared by 5 bases and J by 5 bases, with 11 bases of the junction left unmatched. The germline CDR1 and CDR2 sequences are DFQATT and SNEGSKA (reference sequence). This CDR3 contains 14 residues. CDR3 sequence: CSAGRQGGWYGYTF. DNA for the CDR3: TGCAGTGCTGGAAGACAGGGAGGATGGTATGGCTACACCTTC.

The chain carries TRBV4-1 and TRBJ2-7; 7 bases line up with TRBD2. CDR3 length: 14 residues. CDR1 and CDR2 (germline): MGHRA, YSYEKL. The V and J ends lost 3 bases and 6 bases, in that order; junction bases with no gene match: 8. The CDR3 here is CASSHAGVTAEQYF. The CDR3, as DNA: TGCGCCAGCAGCCACGCGGGGGTAACTGCCGAGCAGTACTTC.

J is TRBJ2-1 and V is TRBV7-3, with D maybe TRBD1 (6 bases). Trimming pared 5 bases from V and 11 bases from J, leaving 10 bases between. The CDR3 loop spans 11 amino acids. The germline V gene encodes CDR1 SGHTA and CDR2 FQGTGA. The CDR3 sequence: CASSPGQQQFF. CDR3 sequence (DNA): TGTGCCAGCAGCCCCGGACAGCAGCAGTTCTTC.

This clonotype came up many times. The chain is built from TRBV2 and TRBJ2-6; D call uncertain. Germline loops: CDR1 SNHLY, CDR2 FYNNEI. The CDR3 has 16 residues. V gave up 4 bases and J gave up 0 bases, with 10 bases separating them. CDR3 DNA: TGTGCCAGCAGTGTGGGCAGTCTCTCTGGGGCCAACGTCCTGACTTTC. As protein: CASSVGSLSGANVLTF.

This clonotype was found a few times. The V gene is TRBV20-1, the J gene TRBJ1-1, with D hard to call. CDR1 and CDR2 (germline): DFQATT, SNEGSKA (reference sequence). The CDR3 covers 15 residues. Trimming shortened V by 5 bases and J by 0 bases, and 16 bases separated the two germline ends. CDR3 bases: TGCAGTGCTCACGACCGGTTGTCTATGAACACTGAAGCTTTCTTT. The encoded protein is CSAHDRLSMNTEAFF.

This chain links TRBV5-1 with TRBJ2-7, with 12 bases lining up with TRBD2. The CDR3 totals 16 residues. CDR1 and CDR2 (germline): SGHRS, YFSETQ. V was pared by 4 bases and J by 0 bases, with 5 bases of the junction left unmatched. CDR3 DNA sequence: TGCGCCAGCAGCCGGACTAGCGGGGTGAGCTCCTACGAGCAGTACTTC. Protein product: CASSRTSGVSSYEQYF.